This T cell receptor beta chain was identified in a study of T-cell reconstitution after alpha-beta-depleted transplantation in children. Trimming at V came to 5 bases and at J to 10 bases, leaving 9 bases not matched to a gene. The CDR3 has 14 residues. Looked up from germline, CDR1 is DFQATT and CDR2 is SNEGSKA (reference sequence). About this clonotype itself: The antigen is unknown.

The study's findings and limits: Among T cells one year after transplant, newly produced cells accounted for most counts and diversity. For some patients, TCRbeta diversity was high at day 60 because of recipient T cells and thymic progenitors that survived.

This sample's TCRbeta library carried unique molecular identifier barcodes. TCRdb re-called the PCR reads with MiXCR, one entry per CDR3 protein. The data hold around 200,000 distinct CDR3 sequences, with approximately 10% observed a single time. This clonotype originated in a child under two years old with acute myeloid leukemia, due to receive a stem cell transplant. The sample here was PBMCs, taken before TCRalphabeta/CD19-depleted stem cell transplant. V usage is TRBV20-1 and J usage is TRBJ1-6, with TRBD1 matching over 9 bases. The CDR3 here is CSAFSGTGSSPLHF. CDR3 coding DNA: TGCAGTGCTTTCTCCGGGACAGGGAGCTCACCCCTCCACTTT.